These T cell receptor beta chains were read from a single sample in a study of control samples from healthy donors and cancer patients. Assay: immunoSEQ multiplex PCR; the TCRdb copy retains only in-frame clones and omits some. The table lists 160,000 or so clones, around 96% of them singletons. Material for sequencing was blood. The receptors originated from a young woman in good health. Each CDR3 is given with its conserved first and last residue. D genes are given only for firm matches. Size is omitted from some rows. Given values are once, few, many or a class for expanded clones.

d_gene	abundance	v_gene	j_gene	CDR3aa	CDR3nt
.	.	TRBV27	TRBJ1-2	CASSYSRTAGYTF	TGTGCCAGCAGTTACTCCCGGACGGCTGGCTACACCTTC
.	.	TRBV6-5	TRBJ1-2	CASVSSWSYGYTF	TGTGCCAGCGTCTCCAGTTGGAGCTATGGCTACACCTTC
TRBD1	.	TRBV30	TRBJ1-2	CAWSVWTGDSNYGYTF	TGTGCCTGGAGTGTCTGGACAGGGGATTCTAACTATGGCTACACCTTC
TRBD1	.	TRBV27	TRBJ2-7	CASSPWTGVAYEQYF	TGTGCCAGCAGTCCGTGGACAGGGGTAGCCTACGAGCAGTACTTC
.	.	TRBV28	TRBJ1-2	CASSEQGIYGYTF	TGTGCCAGCAGTGAACAGGGAATCTATGGCTACACCTTC
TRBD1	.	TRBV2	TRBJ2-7	CASRTGDAQYF	TGTGCCAGTCGGACAGGGGATGCGCAGTACTTC
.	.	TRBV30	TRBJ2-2	CAWKHRVITGELFF	TGTGCCTGGAAGCACAGGGTGATCACCGGGGAGCTGTTTTTT
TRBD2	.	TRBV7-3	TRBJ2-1	CASSLLAGPYNEQFF	TGTGCCAGCAGCTTATTAGCGGGGCCCTACAATGAGCAGTTCTTC
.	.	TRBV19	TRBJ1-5	CASSTQGDQPQHF	TGTGCCAGTAGTACGCAGGGTGACCAGCCCCAGCATTTT
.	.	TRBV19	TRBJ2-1	CASSGLNYNEQFF	TGTGCCAGTAGTGGACTTAACTACAATGAGCAGTTCTTC
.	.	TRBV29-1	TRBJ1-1	CSVGDSPWYTEAFF	TGCAGCGTTGGCGACAGCCCGTGGTACACTGAAGCTTTCTTT
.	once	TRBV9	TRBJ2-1	CASSVNSYREQFF	TGTGCCAGCAGCGTCAATTCCTACAGGGAGCAGTTCTTC
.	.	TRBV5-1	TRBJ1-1	CASSWVGMNTEAFF	TGCGCCAGCAGCTGGGTCGGTATGAACACTGAAGCTTTCTTT
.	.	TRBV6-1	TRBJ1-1	CASSEVGQLNTEAFF	TGTGCCAGCAGTGAAGTGGGGCAACTGAACACTGAAGCTTTCTTT
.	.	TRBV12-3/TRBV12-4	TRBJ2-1	CASRLAGNEQFF	TGTGCCAGCAGACTCGCGGGGAATGAGCAGTTCTTC
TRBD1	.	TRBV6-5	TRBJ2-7	CASSPSGTVAYEQYF	TGTGCCAGCAGTCCCTCCGGGACAGTCGCCTACGAGCAGTACTTC
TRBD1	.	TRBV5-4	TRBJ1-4	CASSYAQGARMTNEKLFF	TGTGCCAGCAGCTACGCACAGGGGGCTCGGATGACTAATGAAAAACTGTTTTTT
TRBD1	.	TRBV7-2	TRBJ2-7	CASSLRDSSYEQYF	TGTGCCAGCAGCTTACGGGACAGCTCCTACGAGCAGTACTTC
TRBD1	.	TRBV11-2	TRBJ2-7	CASSLMGQGYEQYF	TGTGCCAGCAGCTTAATGGGACAGGGCTACGAGCAGTACTTC
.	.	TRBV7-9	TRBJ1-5	CASSPSGVGHNQPQHF	TGTGCCAGCAGCCCCTCAGGGGTCGGACACAATCAGCCCCAGCATTTT
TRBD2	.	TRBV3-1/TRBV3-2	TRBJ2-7	CASSQQRDLEQYF	TGTGCCAGCAGCCAACAGCGGGACCTCGAGCAGTACTTC
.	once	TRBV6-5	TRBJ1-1	CASSYAGLPNTEAFF	TGTGCCAGCAGTTATGCGGGGCTGCCGAACACTGAAGCTTTCTTT
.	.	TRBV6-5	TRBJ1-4	CASRGTLNEKLFF	TGTGCCAGCAGGGGGACCTTAAATGAAAAACTGTTTTTT
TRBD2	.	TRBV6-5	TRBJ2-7	CASSPNTSGEDEQYF	TGTGCCAGCAGTCCAAACACTAGCGGGGAAGACGAGCAGTACTTC
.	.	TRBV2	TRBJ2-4	CATRPDSLAKNIQYF	TGTGCCACTCGACCGGACAGCCTAGCCAAAAACATTCAGTACTTC
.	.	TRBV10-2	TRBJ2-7	CASSEGLGYEQYF	TGCGCCAGCAGTGAGGGGTTGGGCTATGAGCAGTACTTC
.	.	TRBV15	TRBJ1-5	CATSRDRGNQPQHF	TGTGCCACCAGCAGGGATAGGGGAAATCAGCCCCAGCATTTT
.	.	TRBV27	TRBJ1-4	CASSLSMGEKLFF	TGTGCCAGCAGTTTATCGATGGGGGAAAAACTGTTTTTT
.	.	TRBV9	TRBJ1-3	CASSVGTGNTIYF	TGTGCCAGCAGCGTAGGAACTGGAAACACCATATATTTT
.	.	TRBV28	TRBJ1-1	CASNNGVEAFF	TGTGCCAGCAACAACGGGGTTGAAGCTTTCTTT
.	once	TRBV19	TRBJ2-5	CASSISGGKETQYF	TGTGCCAGTAGTATTTCTGGGGGCAAGGAGACCCAGTACTTC
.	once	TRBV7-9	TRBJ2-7	CASSPVVTWGSSYEQYF	TGTGCCAGCAGCCCCGTTGTTACATGGGGGAGCTCCTACGAGCAGTACTTC
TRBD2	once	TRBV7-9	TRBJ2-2	CASKPTSDHTGELFF	TGTGCCAGCAAACCGACTAGCGACCACACCGGGGAGCTGTTTTTT
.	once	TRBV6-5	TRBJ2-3	CASSYSGGGPDTQYF	TGTGCCAGCAGTTACTCGGGGGGGGGCCCAGATACGCAGTATTTT
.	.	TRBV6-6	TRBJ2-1	CASSTGGGMGSYEQFF	TGTGCCAGCAGCACCGGGGGCGGGATGGGGTCATATGAGCAGTTCTTC
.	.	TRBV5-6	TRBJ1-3	CASSRSGVSGNTIYF	TGTGCCAGCAGCCGCTCCGGGGTATCCGGAAACACCATATATTTT
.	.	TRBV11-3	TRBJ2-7	CASSSSGYEQYF	TGTGCCAGCAGCTCTTCCGGCTACGAGCAGTACTTC
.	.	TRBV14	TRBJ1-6	CASSPVYNSPLHF	TGTGCCAGCAGCCCGGTCTATAATTCACCCCTCCACTTT
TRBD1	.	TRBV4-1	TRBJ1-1	CASSIPPGTVTNTEAFF	TGCGCCAGCAGCATCCCCCCCGGGACAGTTACGAACACTGAAGCTTTCTTT
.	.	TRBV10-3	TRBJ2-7	CAISESHSYEQYF	TGTGCCATCAGTGAGTCGCACAGCTACGAGCAGTACTTC
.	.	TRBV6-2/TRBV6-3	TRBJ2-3	CASSYSGGAPDTQYF	TGTGCCAGCAGTTACTCTGGGGGGGCTCCAGATACGCAGTATTTT
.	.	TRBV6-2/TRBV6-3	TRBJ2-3	CASSYIRDIDTQYF	TGTGCCAGCAGTTACATACGGGATATAGATACGCAGTATTTT
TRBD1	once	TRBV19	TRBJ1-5	CASTPRAGGQPQHF	TGTGCCAGTACCCCAAGGGCAGGGGGACAGCCCCAGCATTTT
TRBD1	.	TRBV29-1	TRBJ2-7	CSVVGTGGYEQYF	TGCAGCGTTGTCGGGACAGGGGGTTACGAGCAGTACTTC
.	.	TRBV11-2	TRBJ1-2	CASSLAPDRYGYTF	TGTGCCAGCAGCTTAGCTCCAGACCGCTATGGCTACACCTTC
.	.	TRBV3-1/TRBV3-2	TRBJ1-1	CASSQKPGLNTEAFF	TGTGCCAGCAGCCAAAAGCCGGGGCTGAACACTGAAGCTTTCTTT
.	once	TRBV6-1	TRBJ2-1	CASSEALPAYNEQFF	TGTGCCAGCAGTGAAGCCCTCCCCGCTTACAATGAGCAGTTCTTC
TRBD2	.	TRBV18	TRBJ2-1	CASSLTPGLAGAPGIEQFF	TGTGCCAGCTCACTGACACCGGGACTAGCGGGGGCCCCGGGGATAGAGCAGTTCTTC
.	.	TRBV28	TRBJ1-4	CASTRGGNEKLFF	TGTGCCAGCACCCGGGGGGGTAATGAAAAACTGTTTTTT
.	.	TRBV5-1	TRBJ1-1	CASSPEPAVNTEAFF	TGCGCCAGCAGCCCCGAACCGGCGGTGAACACTGAAGCTTTCTTT
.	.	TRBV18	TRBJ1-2	CASSLGQADGYTF	TGTGCCAGCTCACTGGGACAAGCGGATGGCTACACCTTC
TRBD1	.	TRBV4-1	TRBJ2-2	CASSQDRQGAHVGVFF	TGCGCCAGCAGCCAAGATAGGCAGGGGGCGCATGTCGGGGTGTTTTTT
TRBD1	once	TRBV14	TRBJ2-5	CASSLQTGGKETQYF	TGTGCCAGCAGCCTCCAGACAGGGGGCAAAGAGACCCAGTACTTC
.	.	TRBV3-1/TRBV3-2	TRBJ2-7	CASSQEGRGIYEQYF	TGTGCCAGCAGCCAAGAGGGGCGGGGAATCTACGAGCAGTACTTC